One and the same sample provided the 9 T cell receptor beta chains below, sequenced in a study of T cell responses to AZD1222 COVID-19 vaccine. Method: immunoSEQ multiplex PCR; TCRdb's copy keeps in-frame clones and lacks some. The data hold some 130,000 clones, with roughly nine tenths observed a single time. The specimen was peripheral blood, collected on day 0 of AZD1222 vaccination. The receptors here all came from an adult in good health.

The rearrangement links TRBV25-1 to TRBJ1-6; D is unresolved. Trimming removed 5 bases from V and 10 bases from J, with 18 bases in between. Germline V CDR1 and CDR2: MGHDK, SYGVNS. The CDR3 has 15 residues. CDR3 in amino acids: CASSSGQASHSPLHF. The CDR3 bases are TGTGCCAGCAGTTCAGGCCAGGCAAGTCACTCACCCCTCCACTTT.

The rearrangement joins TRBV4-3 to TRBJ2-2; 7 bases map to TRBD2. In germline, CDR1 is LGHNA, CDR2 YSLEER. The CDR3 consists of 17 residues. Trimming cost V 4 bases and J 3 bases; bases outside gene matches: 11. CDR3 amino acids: CASSRITGGADTGELFF. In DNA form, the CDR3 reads TGCGCCAGCAGCCGGATTACGGGGGGTGCGGACACCGGGGAGCTGTTTTTT.

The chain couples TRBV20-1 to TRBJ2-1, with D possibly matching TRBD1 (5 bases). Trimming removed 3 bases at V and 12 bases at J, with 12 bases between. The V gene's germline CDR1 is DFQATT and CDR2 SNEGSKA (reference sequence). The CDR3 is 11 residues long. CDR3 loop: CSASVGPGQFF. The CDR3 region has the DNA TGCAGTGCTAGCGTGGGGCCCGGGCAGTTCTTC.

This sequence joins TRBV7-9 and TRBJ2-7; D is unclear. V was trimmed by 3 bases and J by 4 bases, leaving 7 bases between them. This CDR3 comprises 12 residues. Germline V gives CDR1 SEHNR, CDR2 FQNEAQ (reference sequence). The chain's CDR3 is CASSFGAYEQYF. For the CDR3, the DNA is TGTGCCAGCAGCTTCGGTGCTTACGAGCAGTACTTC.

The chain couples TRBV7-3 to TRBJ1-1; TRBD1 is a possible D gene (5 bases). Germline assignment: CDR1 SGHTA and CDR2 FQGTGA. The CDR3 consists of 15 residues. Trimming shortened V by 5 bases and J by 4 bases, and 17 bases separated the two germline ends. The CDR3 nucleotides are TGTGCCAGCAGCGCAGGATCCACGGGGGGCACTGAAGCTTTCTTT. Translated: CASSAGSTGGTEAFF.

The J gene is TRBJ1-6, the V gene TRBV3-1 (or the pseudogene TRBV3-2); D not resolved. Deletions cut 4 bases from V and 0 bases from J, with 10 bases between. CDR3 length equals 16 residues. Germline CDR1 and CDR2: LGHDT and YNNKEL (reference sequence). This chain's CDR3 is CASSPLCSSYNSPLHF. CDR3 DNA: TGTGCCAGCAGCCCCCTCTGCAGCTCCTATAATTCACCCCTCCACTTT.

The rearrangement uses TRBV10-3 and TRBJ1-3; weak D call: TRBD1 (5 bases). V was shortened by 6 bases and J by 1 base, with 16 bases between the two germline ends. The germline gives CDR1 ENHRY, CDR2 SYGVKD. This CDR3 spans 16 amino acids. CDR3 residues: CAIRNLTERSGNTIYF. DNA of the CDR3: TGTGCCATCAGGAACTTGACAGAAAGGTCTGGAAACACCATATATTTT.

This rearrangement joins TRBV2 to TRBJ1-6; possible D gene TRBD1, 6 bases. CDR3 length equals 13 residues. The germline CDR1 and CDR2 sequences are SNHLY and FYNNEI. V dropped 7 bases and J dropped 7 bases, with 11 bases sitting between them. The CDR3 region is CASMGGVNSPLHF. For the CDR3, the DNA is TGTGCCAGCATGGGGGGCGTAAATTCACCCCTCCACTTT.

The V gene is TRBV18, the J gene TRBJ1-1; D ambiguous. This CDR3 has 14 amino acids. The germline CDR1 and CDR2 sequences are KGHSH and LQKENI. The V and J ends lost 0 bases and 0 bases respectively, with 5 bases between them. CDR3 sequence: CASSPPGVNTEAFF. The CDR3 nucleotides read TGTGCCAGCTCACCACCGGGCGTGAACACTGAAGCTTTCTTT.